These T cell receptor beta chains were read from a single sample in a study of beta chain features in type 1 diabetes. Sequencing used immunoSEQ multiplex PCR; TCRdb keeps in-frame clones, though not all of them. The repertoire holds about 260,000 clones, with about 71% as singletons. Sequenced: naive CD4+ T cells from blood. All receptors come from a man aged 25 to 40 in good health. Each CDR3 is given without its conserved first and last residue. Fields, in order: D gene, J gene, V gene, CDR3 protein. A D gene is named only where the DNA matches it firmly.

- TRBJ2-7 TRBV29-1 SVDSDESYEQY
- TRBJ2-7 TRBV2 ASSAQGRPSEQY
TRBD2 TRBJ2-5 TRBV5-1 ASSRLAGVRETQY
TRBD2 TRBJ2-1 TRBV7-2 ASSSLAGHSYNEQF
- TRBJ1-1 TRBV30 AWSVPSEAF
TRBD1 TRBJ2-5 TRBV27 ASSIDRGDQETQY
- TRBJ2-7 TRBV27 ASKGTSNYEQY
- TRBJ1-5 TRBV6-5 ASSYSMVQPQH
- TRBJ2-5 TRBV15 ATSTANGETQY
- TRBJ1-2 TRBV27 ASSLRTPGDGYGYT